The rows below give T cell receptor beta chains drawn from one sample of a study of cytomegalovirus exposure and HLA in healthy donors. Clones were read by immunoSEQ multiplex PCR, and TCRdb kept only the in-frame ones, dropping some. The sample includes 120,000 or so clones, over 6.5% of them seen just once. The sample was PBMCs. Receptor source: a woman aged 40 to 55 in good health and CMV-seropositive. CDR3s include the opening cysteine and the closing phenylalanine or tryptophan. A D gene is named only where the DNA matches it firmly. Clone size is stated in some rows and not others, as once, few, many or a class when expanded.

j_call: TRBJ1-2
v_call: TRBV28
d_call: .
clone_size: .
cdr3_length: 17
cdr3_nt: TGTGCCAGCATGAGGCCGCTCGGGTTCTCCCCCGACTATGGCTACACCTTC
cdr3_aa: CASMRPLGFSPDYGYTF

j_call: TRBJ1-1
v_call: TRBV10-2
d_call: TRBD1
clone_size: .
cdr3_length: 12
cdr3_nt: TGCGCCAGCCGACAGGGTAACACTGAAGCTTTCTTT
cdr3_aa: CASRQGNTEAFF

j_call: TRBJ2-7
v_call: TRBV5-3
d_call: TRBD1
clone_size: .
cdr3_length: 15
cdr3_nt: TGTGCCAGAAGTCCTCCCGGGACAGCCTCCTACGAGCAGTACTTC
cdr3_aa: CARSPPGTASYEQYF

j_call: TRBJ1-1
v_call: TRBV6-5
d_call: .
clone_size: .
cdr3_length: 12
cdr3_nt: TGTGCCAGCAGCAACCAAGGACAGGAAGCTTTCTTT
cdr3_aa: CASSNQGQEAFF

j_call: TRBJ2-5
v_call: TRBV4-2
d_call: .
clone_size: .
cdr3_length: 17
cdr3_nt: TGTGCCAGCAGCCAAGTCACCCTACAGGGACGCGGAGAGACCCAGTACTTC
cdr3_aa: CASSQVTLQGRGETQYF

j_call: TRBJ1-5
v_call: TRBV5-5
d_call: TRBD1
clone_size: few
cdr3_length: 12
cdr3_nt: TGTGCCAGCAGCAGGGACAGGCAACACCAGCATTTT
cdr3_aa: CASSRDRQHQHF

j_call: TRBJ2-5
v_call: TRBV14
d_call: TRBD2
clone_size: few
cdr3_length: 14
cdr3_nt: TGTGCCAGCAGCGGGACTAGCATCCAAGAGACCCAGTACTTC
cdr3_aa: CASSGTSIQETQYF

j_call: TRBJ2-5
v_call: TRBV25-1
d_call: TRBD1
clone_size: few
cdr3_length: 17
cdr3_nt: TGTGCCAGCAGTGAATTTAGGTTGACAGGGGGCGCGGAGACCCAGTACTTC
cdr3_aa: CASSEFRLTGGAETQYF

j_call: TRBJ1-1
v_call: TRBV5-1
d_call: TRBD1
clone_size: few
cdr3_length: 16
cdr3_nt: TGCGCCAGCAGCATAGAAAGTTTGGGACAGGCATTTGAAGCTTTCTTT
cdr3_aa: CASSIESLGQAFEAFF

j_call: TRBJ2-1
v_call: TRBV9
d_call: .
clone_size: .
cdr3_length: 14
cdr3_nt: TGTGCCAGCAGCGTAGGTGAGATTTTCAATGAGCAGTTCTTC
cdr3_aa: CASSVGEIFNEQFF

j_call: TRBJ1-4
v_call: TRBV9
d_call: TRBD1
clone_size: few
cdr3_length: 16
cdr3_nt: TGTGCCAGCAGCGGAGGGACAGGGGGCGGGAATGAAAAACTGTTTTTT
cdr3_aa: CASSGGTGGGNEKLFF

j_call: TRBJ2-7
v_call: TRBV14
d_call: TRBD1
clone_size: few
cdr3_length: 14
cdr3_nt: TGTGCCAGCAGCCAGGGACAGGTTTACTACGAGCAGTACTTC
cdr3_aa: CASSQGQVYYEQYF

j_call: TRBJ2-5
v_call: TRBV18
d_call: .
clone_size: .
cdr3_length: 16
cdr3_nt: TGTGCCAGCTCACCATCGGGGGGCCGGCAGCAAGAGACCCAGTACTTC
cdr3_aa: CASSPSGGRQQETQYF

j_call: TRBJ2-2
v_call: TRBV11-1
d_call: .
clone_size: .
cdr3_length: 15
cdr3_nt: TGTGCCAGCAGCTCTAGACAGGGACTTTACGGGGAGCTGTTTTTT
cdr3_aa: CASSSRQGLYGELFF

j_call: TRBJ2-1
v_call: TRBV19
d_call: .
clone_size: .
cdr3_length: 15
cdr3_nt: TGTGCCAGTAGTATTCGAGGGGGGGTTAACAATGAGCAGTTCTTC
cdr3_aa: CASSIRGGVNNEQFF

j_call: TRBJ1-5
v_call: TRBV15
d_call: .
clone_size: few
cdr3_length: 17
cdr3_nt: TGTGCCACCAGCAGAGAGCGGAGGCACAGCCTTGTATCACCCCCGCATTTT
cdr3_aa: CATSRERRHSLVSPPHF

j_call: TRBJ1-1
v_call: TRBV11-2
d_call: TRBD1
clone_size: .
cdr3_length: 14
cdr3_nt: TGTGCCAGCAGCTTTGGACAGGGAAACACTGAAGCTTTCTTT
cdr3_aa: CASSFGQGNTEAFF

j_call: TRBJ1-3
v_call: TRBV11-2
d_call: .
clone_size: .
cdr3_length: 15
cdr3_nt: TGTGCCAGCAGCCAGAGGCCCGACTCTGGAAACACCATATATTTT
cdr3_aa: CASSQRPDSGNTIYF

j_call: TRBJ2-1
v_call: TRBV5-1
d_call: TRBD2
clone_size: few
cdr3_length: 15
cdr3_nt: TGCGCCAGCAGCCTTACTAGCGGGGGGGCCAGTGAGCAGTTCTTC
cdr3_aa: CASSLTSGGASEQFF

j_call: TRBJ2-1
v_call: TRBV11-2
d_call: .
clone_size: .
cdr3_length: 13
cdr3_nt: TGTGCCAGCAGCTTAGGACAGAAAAATGAGCAGTTCTTC
cdr3_aa: CASSLGQKNEQFF

j_call: TRBJ1-2
v_call: TRBV18
d_call: .
clone_size: few
cdr3_length: 13
cdr3_nt: TGTGCCAGCTCAGAGACAGCTAACTATGGCTACACCTTC
cdr3_aa: CASSETANYGYTF

j_call: TRBJ2-3
v_call: TRBV5-1
d_call: TRBD2
clone_size: few
cdr3_length: 17
cdr3_nt: TGCGCCAGCAGCACTCGGGAAAGCGGGGGGGGCACAGATACGCAGTATTTT
cdr3_aa: CASSTRESGGGTDTQYF

j_call: TRBJ2-1
v_call: TRBV5-4
d_call: TRBD1
clone_size: few
cdr3_length: 15
cdr3_nt: TGTGCCAGCAGCCAGGGACAGGGGGTTCCTAATGAGCAGTTCTTC
cdr3_aa: CASSQGQGVPNEQFF

j_call: TRBJ1-6
v_call: TRBV6-1
d_call: TRBD1
clone_size: few
cdr3_length: 15
cdr3_nt: TGTGCCAGCAGGGGTTCGGGACAGGGGAATTCACCCCTCCACTTT
cdr3_aa: CASRGSGQGNSPLHF